This TCR beta chain was observed in a study of cytomegalovirus exposure and HLA in healthy donors. At the level of the study: Later, an analysis reported that the 95 to 150 validation repertoires had used the same platform as the 500 to 750 first-cohort repertoires. Study observations and caveats: The tendency of first-cohort TCR clusters to co-occur in the roughly 110 validation repertoires emerged from a later analysis. For most TCR sequences rarity was the rule, although some public TCRs occurred in many donors. A few chains tied to CMV proved CMV antigen-specific in vitro.

Germline values: CDR1 SNHLY, CDR2 FYNNEI. V dropped 6 bases and J dropped 2 bases, with 5 bases sitting between them. CDR3 length: 11 residues. To note about this clone: The antigen remains unidentified.

The table came from immunoSEQ multiplex PCR; TCRdb's copy has only in-frame clones and leaves some out. Of 120,000 or so clones listed, 89% are singletons. The sample consisted of PBMCs. The TCR originated in a woman under 30 in good health and CMV-seronegative. The rearrangement uses TRBV2 and TRBJ2-7; D gene unclear. The chain's CDR3 is CASSDTYEQYF. The CDR3 bases are TGTGCCAGCAGCGACACCTACGAGCAGTACTTC.